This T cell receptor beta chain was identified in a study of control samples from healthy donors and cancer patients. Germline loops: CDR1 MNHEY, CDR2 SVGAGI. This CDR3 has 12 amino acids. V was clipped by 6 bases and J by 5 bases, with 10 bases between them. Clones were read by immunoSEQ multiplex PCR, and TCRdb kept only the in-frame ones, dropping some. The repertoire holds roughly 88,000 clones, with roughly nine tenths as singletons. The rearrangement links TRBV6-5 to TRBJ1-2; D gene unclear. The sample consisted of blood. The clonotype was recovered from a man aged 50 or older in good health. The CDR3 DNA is TGTGCCAGCAGGGGTGACATGTATGGCTACACCTTC. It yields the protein CASRGDMYGYTF.